This T cell receptor beta chain was recovered during a study of T cell responses to AZD1222 COVID-19 vaccine. The CDR3 contains 16 residues. Germline V CDR1 and CDR2: LGHDT, YNNKEL (reference sequence). The junction had 7 bases not matched to a gene; V was cut back by 2 bases and J by 4 bases. Sequencing used immunoSEQ multiplex PCR; TCRdb keeps in-frame clones, though not all of them. The table has 45,000 to 65,000 clones, about 87% seen once. This clone showed up just once. This TCR was sampled from an adult who received the AZD1222 COVID-19 vaccine. The gene calls are TRBV3-1 (or the pseudogene TRBV3-2) and TRBJ2-5; 10 bases line up with TRBD1. The sequences come from peripheral blood, collected 28 days after the second AZD1222 dose. The CDR3 sequence is CASSQLGQGQGETQYF. CDR3 DNA: TGTGCCAGCAGCCAACTGGGACAGGGGCAAGGAGAGACCCAGTACTTC.